These T cell receptor beta chains were read from a single sample in a study of control samples from healthy donors and cancer patients. Profiled with immunoSEQ multiplex PCR; TCRdb holds only in-frame clones, not every one. Of approximately 58,000 clones listed, 80% to 90% were seen once; the top ten hold 10% to 15%. Sequenced sample: PBMCs. The source is a woman aged 60-75 years with lung cancer. CDR3s include the opening cysteine and the closing phenylalanine or tryptophan. The D gene is left open where the match is weak. Only some rows state a clone size, as once, few, many or a class for expanded clones.

TGCGCCAGCAGCCAACCGGACGGACCCAATGAGCAGTTCTTC CASSQPDGPNEQFF NA NA TRBJ2-1 TRBV5-1
TGTGCCAGCAGGAGCAGCGGGTACAATGAGCAGTTCTTC CASRSSGYNEQFF NA NA TRBJ2-1 TRBV6-5
TGTGCCAGCAGCCGCAAATCGGGAGTACGGAACAATGAGCAGTTCTTC CASSRKSGVRNNEQFF NA NA TRBJ2-1 TRBV5-8
TGTGCCAGTAGTATAGTGTCGGAGCGTTACTACAATGAGCAGTTCTTC CASSIVSERYYNEQFF NA NA TRBJ2-1 TRBV19
TGTGCCAGCAGCCTATCGCAGAGGGGAAACACCATATATTTT CASSLSQRGNTIYF NA NA TRBJ1-3 TRBV7-8
TGTGCCATCAGTGAGGGACAGTTGGCTCTGGGGAACACCATATATTTT CAISEGQLALGNTIYF NA NA TRBJ1-3 TRBV10-3
TGTGCCAGCAGCCAAGATCTGGGGCAGGGGAATTCACCCCTCCACTTT CASSQDLGQGNSPLHF NA NA TRBJ1-6 TRBV14
TGTGCTAGTGGTTTGGGCAGGGGGCTTGGTGAAGCTTTCTTT CASGLGRGLGEAFF TRBD1 NA TRBJ1-1 TRBV12-5
TGTGCCAGCAGTTCCGATTCTACTAACTATGGCTACACCTTC CASSSDSTNYGYTF NA NA TRBJ1-2 TRBV28
TGTGCCAGCAGGTCTACAGGGCGGGAAAAACTGTTTTTT CASRSTGREKLFF NA NA TRBJ1-4 TRBV27
TGTGCCAGCAGTGAGCGCTACGAGCAGTACTTC CASSERYEQYF NA NA TRBJ2-7 TRBV2
TGTGCCAGCAGGGCTATCACAGGTTGGGTCACTGAAGCTTTCTTT CASRAITGWVTEAFF NA NA TRBJ1-1 TRBV25-1
TGTGCCACCTCCCGTAGTGAAAGTGGGGGAGAGACCCAGTACTTC CATSRSESGGETQYF NA NA TRBJ2-5 TRBV19
TGTGCCAGCAGCTTAGGAGGTGAAGCTTTCTTT CASSLGGEAFF NA NA TRBJ1-1 TRBV7-8
TGTGCCAGCAGGAGGAACACAGGGGCAGGGGAGACCCAGTACTTC CASRRNTGAGETQYF TRBD1 NA TRBJ2-5 TRBV6-5
TGTGCCAGCAGCGGACGAAACACCATATATTTT CASSGRNTIYF NA NA TRBJ1-3 TRBV3-1/TRBV3-2
TGTGCCAGCAGTTCGAAGGATACGCAGTATTTT CASSSKDTQYF NA NA TRBJ2-3 TRBV6-6
TGCGCCAGCAGCCCGCGACAGGGAGTCAGCGGCGAGCAGTACTTC CASSPRQGVSGEQYF TRBD1 NA TRBJ2-7 TRBV5-1
TGTGCCAGCAGAAGACTCTCGGGGTTTCAAGATACGCAGTATTTT CASRRLSGFQDTQYF NA NA TRBJ2-3 TRBV27
TGTGCCTGGAGTAATGCAGGCCTAGGGGACGAGCAGTACTTC CAWSNAGLGDEQYF NA NA TRBJ2-7 TRBV30
TGCAGCGTTGCAGGGCAGGGCGAAAAACTGTTTTTT CSVAGQGEKLFF NA once TRBJ1-4 TRBV29-1
TGTGCCAGCAGCTTAACTAGCGCCTACAATGAGCAGTTCTTC CASSLTSAYNEQFF TRBD2 NA TRBJ2-1 TRBV7-2
TGTGCCAGTAGTATGGCAGGGGGCACTGAAGCTTTCTTT CASSMAGGTEAFF TRBD1 NA TRBJ1-1 TRBV19
TGTGCCAGCAGCTTTTCAGGGCTCTACGAGCAGTACTTC CASSFSGLYEQYF NA NA TRBJ2-7 TRBV7-8
TGTGCCACCGAACGAGGCGAGGGCGGTTATAGCGAGCAGTACTTC CATERGEGGYSEQYF NA NA TRBJ2-7 TRBV15
TGCAGTCCAGGTAACACTGAAGCTTTCTTT CSPGNTEAFF NA NA TRBJ1-1 TRBV20-1
TGTGCCACCCGAATCGAGGCGTTCTACGAGCAGTACTTC CATRIEAFYEQYF NA few TRBJ2-7 TRBV6-5
TGTGCCAGCAGCGGGGACTTCTCCTACGAGCAGTACTTC CASSGDFSYEQYF NA few TRBJ2-7 TRBV6-5
TGTGCCAGTAGTAATTGGGCCGGGGAGCTGTTTTTT CASSNWAGELFF NA few TRBJ2-2 TRBV19
TGTGCCAGCAGCGTAGGGACAGGCTCCCTGGTGGGGAACACTGAAGCTTTCTTT CASSVGTGSLVGNTEAFF TRBD1 NA TRBJ1-1 TRBV5-4
TGTGCCAGCAGTGAAGCGCAGCACGGGTTCTCAGAGACCCAGTACTTC CASSEAQHGFSETQYF NA NA TRBJ2-5 TRBV2
TGTGCCAGCGGCCGTGAGACAGGGGATTCACCCCTCCACTTT CASGRETGDSPLHF TRBD1 NA TRBJ1-6 TRBV2
TGTGCCAGCAGTGGGGACAGGGGGGGTTGGGACACTGAAGCTTTCTTT CASSGDRGGWDTEAFF TRBD1 NA TRBJ1-1 TRBV6-1
TGTGCCAGCAGCGCGGGGATGGGGGATTATGGCTACACCTTC CASSAGMGDYGYTF NA NA TRBJ1-2 TRBV9
TGTGCCAGTAGATCGCAGGGGACCGAAACCGGGGAGCTGTTTTTT CASRSQGTETGELFF NA many TRBJ2-2 TRBV19
TGTGCCACCAGTGATTTGCGAGGGACAGGGGGTACAGATACGCAGTATTTT CATSDLRGTGGTDTQYF TRBD1 NA TRBJ2-3 TRBV24-1
TGTGCCAGCAGCCCCACCGGACAGGGGTGGGAGCAGTACTTC CASSPTGQGWEQYF TRBD1 NA TRBJ2-7 TRBV9
TGTGCCACCGTACGCTCTGCTCTTGACAGGAATGGCTACACCTTC CATVRSALDRNGYTF NA NA TRBJ1-2 TRBV28
TGTGCCAGCAGCTTTGGGGGGGGTGTACAGCCCCAGCATTTT CASSFGGGVQPQHF NA NA TRBJ1-5 TRBV6-5
TGTGCCAGCAGCCAAGATCTTGGCAGGGCAGGCGGCTACACCTTC CASSQDLGRAGGYTF NA NA TRBJ1-2 TRBV3-1/TRBV3-2
TGTGCCAGCAGCGAACAGGGAAGCACTGAAGCTTTCTTT CASSEQGSTEAFF NA once TRBJ1-1 TRBV3-1/TRBV3-2
TGTGCCAGCAGCCCCAGGGCGGGATTTGAGGAGACCCAGTACTTC CASSPRAGFEETQYF NA NA TRBJ2-5 TRBV9
TGTGCCAGCAGCACCGGGATTAGCGGGAGTCAAGATACGCAGTATTTT CASSTGISGSQDTQYF TRBD2 NA TRBJ2-3 TRBV7-6
TGTGCCAGCAGGCTACTCGGCGAGCAGTACTTC CASRLLGEQYF NA NA TRBJ2-7 TRBV6-5
TGTGCCAGCAGCTTAAGCCGAGAGACCCAGTACTTC CASSLSRETQYF NA once TRBJ2-5 TRBV7-2
TGCGCCAGCAGCCAAGATTCGACTTACAATGAGCAGTTCTTC CASSQDSTYNEQFF NA NA TRBJ2-1 TRBV4-1